Presented here are 11 T cell receptor beta chains from one specimen sequenced in a study of blood T cell repertoires in COVID-19. Sequenced by immunoSEQ multiplex PCR; TCRdb stores in-frame clones only, minus some. The sample records approximately 190,000 clones, around 86% being singletons. The material sequenced was peripheral blood. The receptors shown here come from a man of 80 years or more with acute or convalescent COVID-19.

The rearrangement links TRBV12-5 to TRBJ2-2; a possible D gene is TRBD1 (6 bases). Germline V gene lookup returns CDR1 LGHNT and CDR2 FRNRAP. V lost 6 bases and J 4 bases, leaving 12 bases between the germline ends. The CDR3 spans 14 residues. The CDR3 region has the DNA TGTGCTAGTGGCGCCGGGACATTCACCGGGGAGCTGTTTTTT. Translating it yields CASGAGTFTGELFF. Full variable domain (remainder filled in from reference TRBV12-5 and TRBJ2-2): DARVTQTPRHKVTEMGQEVTMRCQPILGHNTVFWYRQTMMQGLELLAYFRNRAPLDDSGMPKDRFSAEMPDATLATLKIQPSEPRDSAVYFCASGAGTFTGELFFGEGSRLTVL.

The gene calls are TRBV18 and TRBJ2-7; the D gene is possibly TRBD2 (6 bases). The germline V and J ends were trimmed by 5 bases and 12 bases, with 14 bases remaining between them. The CDR3 loop spans 11 amino acids. Germline loops: CDR1 KGHSH, CDR2 LQKENI. CDR3 in amino acids: CASSKDGGWYF. CDR3 bases: TGTGCCAGCTCAAAGGACGGGGGTTGGTACTTC.

The CDR3 DNA follows: TGTGCCAGCAGTTTCGGGACTAGCGGGAGGGCCACCGGGGAGCTGTTTTTT. Its protein is CASSFGTSGRATGELFF. This chain links TRBV27 with TRBJ2-2; 16 nucleotides agree with TRBD2. V trimming: 3 bases; J trimming: 4 bases; junction bases outside the gene matches: 2. The CDR3 runs 17 residues. Germline V lookup: CDR1 MNHEY, CDR2 SMNVEV (reference sequence).

This chain uses TRBV5-1 with TRBJ2-2; D may be TRBD1 (5 bases). Germline values: CDR1 SGHRS, CDR2 YFSETQ. The CDR3 sequence is 13 residues long. Deletions cut 1 base from V and 6 bases from J, with 7 bases between. CDR3 region: CASSLLGPGELFF. DNA of the CDR3: TGCGCCAGCAGCTTGTTGGGGCCCGGGGAGCTGTTTTTT. Complete variable domain (other parts from reference TRBV5-1 and TRBJ2-2): KAGVTQTPRYLIKTRGQQVTLSCSPISGHRSVSWYQQTPGQGLQFLFEYFSETQRNKGNFPGRFSGRQFSNSRSEMNVSTLELGDSALYLCASSLLGPGELFFGEGSRLTVL.

V usage is TRBV24-1 and J usage is TRBJ1-4, with 11 bases aligning to TRBD1. The J segment lost 7 bases and the V segment lost 3 bases, leaving 6 bases of the junction unmatched. Germline V gene lookup returns CDR1 KGHDR and CDR2 SFDVKD. The CDR3 covers 16 residues. The CDR3 loop is CATSDTAGTGGEKLFF. In nucleotides, the CDR3 is TGTGCCACCAGTGATACCGCCGGGACAGGGGGTGAAAAACTGTTTTTT.

The CDR3 loop is CASSQPPPTTSGSSDTQYF. DNA for the CDR3: TGCGCCAGCAGTCAACCACCCCCGACTACTAGCGGGAGTTCAGATACGCAGTATTTT. V gene TRBV23-1 combines with J gene TRBJ2-3, with TRBD2 matching 11 bases. TRBV23-1 is treated as an ORF (open reading frame) with a function not yet certain. V was clipped by 2 bases and J by 4 bases; unmatched bases: 14. This CDR3 region has 19 residues.

This clone was counted between two and nine times. The gene calls are TRBV24-1 and TRBJ2-7; 7 positions match TRBD1. The CDR3 extends over 16 amino acids. The V gene end was trimmed by 3 bases and the J gene end by 3 bases; junction bases not matched to a gene: 10. Germline CDR1 is KGHDR and CDR2 is SFDVKD. The CDR3 sequence is CATSDLPQGENYEQYF. Here the CDR3 DNA reads TGTGCCACCAGTGATCTCCCCCAGGGGGAGAACTACGAGCAGTACTTC.

V usage is TRBV19 and J usage is TRBJ1-5; D not resolved. The CDR3 consists of 12 residues. Between the trimmed V and J ends, which lost 5 bases and 5 bases, there was a span of 7 bases. Germline CDR1 is LNHDA and CDR2 is SQIVND (reference sequence). The CDR3 bases are TGTGCCAGTAGTCTCCTCTATCAGCCCCAGCATTTT. It translates to CASSLLYQPQHF.

The rearrangement uses TRBV28 and TRBJ1-6; D is ambiguous. Per germline, CDR1 MDHEN and CDR2 SYDVKM. V was shortened by 10 bases and J by 0 bases, with 16 bases between the two germline ends. The CDR3 loop spans 16 amino acids. CDR3 sequence: CATKMGPSSYNSPLHF. The CDR3 DNA sequence: TGTGCCACCAAAATGGGCCCCTCCTCCTATAATTCACCCCTCCACTTT.

The chain couples TRBV4-2 to TRBJ2-2, with D perhaps matching TRBD2 (6 bases). Per germline, CDR1 LGHNA and CDR2 YNFKEQ. The CDR3 loop spans 16 amino acids. V gave up 3 bases and J gave up 7 bases, with 18 bases separating them. The CDR3 protein is CASSHYQRAEDGELFF. CDR3 nucleotide sequence: TGTGCCAGCAGCCATTATCAGCGGGCGGAGGACGGGGAGCTGTTTTTT.

J is TRBJ1-1 and V is TRBV11-2, with 7 bases matching TRBD1. Germline loops: CDR1 SGHAT, CDR2 FQNNGV. V lost 5 bases to trimming and J lost 1 base; unmatched junction nucleotides: 7. The length of the CDR3 is 15 residues. The CDR3 region has the DNA TGTGCCAGCAGCGCGCGGACAGGAGGGAACACTGAAGCTTTCTTT. This gives the protein CASSARTGGNTEAFF.